This is a list of T cell receptor beta chains from one sample in a study of cytomegalovirus exposure and HLA in healthy donors. TCRdb's copy holds only in-frame clones and misses some; the assay was immunoSEQ multiplex PCR. Of 150,000 to 180,000 clones listed, over 60% were seen once; the top ten hold approximately 4%. The sequencing input was PBMCs. These receptors were obtained from a woman aged 40 to 50 in good health and CMV-seronegative. Both conserved end residues are part of each CDR3. A D gene is named only where the DNA matches it firmly. Size is omitted from some rows. Given values are once, few, many or a class for expanded clones.

d_call	v_call	clone_size	j_call	cdr3_aa	cdr3_nt
TRBD1	TRBV7-2	NA	TRBJ2-7	CASSLVGTENSYEQYF	TGTGCCAGCAGCTTAGTAGGGACAGAGAACTCCTACGAGCAGTACTTC
NA	TRBV10-3	NA	TRBJ1-1	CAIRRDTEAFF	TGTGCCATCAGGAGGGACACTGAAGCTTTCTTT
NA	TRBV27	NA	TRBJ1-2	CASSTGYYGYTF	TGTGCCAGCAGCACAGGGTACTATGGCTACACCTTC
NA	TRBV7-9	NA	TRBJ1-1	CASSLSRGTEAFF	TGTGCCAGCAGCCTCAGTCGAGGCACTGAAGCTTTCTTT
NA	TRBV28	NA	TRBJ1-5	CASSFGVNSNQPQHF	TGTGCCAGCAGTTTTGGAGTGAATAGCAATCAGCCCCAGCATTTT
NA	TRBV27	NA	TRBJ1-5	CASSVVWTVGGRHPQHF	TGTGCCAGCAGTGTTGTCTGGACAGTCGGAGGTCGCCATCCCCAGCATTTT
NA	TRBV5-1	few	TRBJ2-7	CASSWGLSYEQYF	TGCGCCAGCAGCTGGGGCCTATCCTACGAGCAGTACTTC
TRBD1	TRBV6-5	NA	TRBJ2-1	CASTRTGSSYNEQFF	TGTGCCAGCACCCGGACAGGTAGCTCCTACAATGAGCAGTTCTTC
TRBD1	TRBV5-1	NA	TRBJ2-7	CASSIQTGVEEQYF	TGCGCCAGCAGCATACAGACAGGGGTGGAAGAGCAGTACTTC
TRBD2	TRBV5-1	NA	TRBJ2-1	CASRPGTSGYNEQFF	TGCGCCAGCAGACCCGGGACTAGCGGATACAATGAGCAGTTCTTC
NA	TRBV4-2	once	TRBJ1-2	CASSPSRGGGYTF	TGTGCCAGCAGTCCCTCCCGGGGTGGTGGCTACACCTTC
NA	TRBV5-1	NA	TRBJ2-5	CASSTRPDSQETQYF	TGCGCCAGCAGCACCCGGCCGGACAGCCAAGAGACCCAGTACTTC
NA	TRBV11-2	NA	TRBJ1-1	CASSSQGSLNTEAFF	TGTGCCAGCAGTTCACAGGGTTCTTTGAACACTGAAGCTTTCTTT
NA	TRBV30	NA	TRBJ1-2	CAWSDRARYGYTF	TGTGCCTGGAGTGACAGGGCGCGATATGGCTACACCTTC
TRBD1	TRBV6-5	NA	TRBJ2-7	CASRGNTGTGDEQYF	TGTGCCAGCAGGGGCAACACCGGGACAGGGGACGAGCAGTACTTC
NA	TRBV25-1	NA	TRBJ1-1	CASSLGQSNTEAFF	TGTGCCAGCAGCCTAGGACAGAGCAACACTGAAGCTTTCTTT
TRBD2	TRBV7-9	few	TRBJ2-7	CASSWDGGDSYEQYF	TGTGCCAGCAGCTGGGACGGGGGGGATTCCTACGAGCAGTACTTC
NA	TRBV6-5	NA	TRBJ1-2	CASRPTVNYGYTF	TGTGCCAGCAGACCGACAGTTAACTATGGCTACACCTTC
TRBD1	TRBV30	NA	TRBJ2-5	CAWSGYRGETQYF	TGTGCCTGGAGTGGGTACAGGGGAGAGACCCAGTACTTC
TRBD1	TRBV10-3	NA	TRBJ2-7	CAISTGGTYEQYF	TGTGCCATCAGTACAGGGGGGACCTACGAGCAGTACTTC
NA	TRBV6-5	once	TRBJ2-2	CASASGGPNTGELFF	TGTGCCAGCGCCTCCGGGGGGCCTAACACCGGGGAGCTGTTTTTT
NA	TRBV30	NA	TRBJ1-2	CAWSVYLYGYTF	TGTGCCTGGAGTGTATACCTATATGGCTACACCTTC
TRBD2	TRBV5-1	NA	TRBJ2-4	CASSLGLAGGLFGNIQYF	TGCGCCAGCAGCTTGGGACTAGCGGGAGGTCTTTTCGGAAACATTCAGTACTTC
NA	TRBV7-9	NA	TRBJ2-3	CASSQGTLERDTQYF	TGTGCCAGCAGCCAAGGGACTCTGGAGCGAGATACGCAGTATTTT
NA	TRBV27	NA	TRBJ2-1	CASSLNPGVGSYNEQFF	TGTGCCAGCAGTTTAAACCCAGGGGTCGGCTCCTACAATGAGCAGTTCTTC
NA	TRBV6-5	once	TRBJ1-3	CASSFLNTIYF	TGTGCCAGCAGTTTCTTAAACACCATATATTTT
NA	TRBV7-9	NA	TRBJ2-7	CASSLAAGVDEQYF	TGTGCCAGCAGCTTAGCAGCAGGGGTCGACGAGCAGTACTTC
NA	TRBV4-2	NA	TRBJ1-4	CASSQGAGAATNEKLFF	TGTGCCAGCAGCCAAGGGGCGGGTGCCGCAACTAATGAAAAACTGTTTTTT
NA	TRBV2	NA	TRBJ2-5	CASSENPPTRRGYQETQYF	TGTGCCAGCAGTGAAAACCCCCCTACCCGGAGAGGGTACCAAGAGACCCAGTACTTC
NA	TRBV28	NA	TRBJ2-5	CASSFSGRETQYF	TGTGCCAGCAGTTTCTCAGGGCGGGAGACCCAGTACTTC
NA	TRBV5-6	NA	TRBJ2-6	CASSLEGAGANVLTF	TGTGCCAGCAGCTTGGAAGGGGCTGGGGCCAACGTCCTGACTTTC
NA	TRBV5-1	NA	TRBJ2-1	CASSFPQIQNEQFF	TGCGCCAGCAGCTTCCCCCAAATCCAGAATGAGCAGTTCTTC
TRBD1	TRBV6-5	NA	TRBJ1-1	CASNFHGTATEAFF	TGTGCCAGCAACTTTCACGGGACAGCTACTGAAGCTTTCTTT
NA	TRBV9	NA	TRBJ1-1	CASSGRRAEAFF	TGTGCCAGCAGTGGTCGACGGGCTGAAGCTTTCTTT
TRBD1	TRBV28	NA	TRBJ1-6	CASSLRGQGRSPLHF	TGTGCCAGCAGTTTAAGAGGACAGGGGCGTTCACCCCTCCACTTT
NA	TRBV7-9	once	TRBJ2-1	CASSGPGSSYNEQFF	TGTGCCAGCAGCGGGCCGGGGAGCTCCTACAATGAGCAGTTCTTC
TRBD1	TRBV5-4	NA	TRBJ2-7	CASSLLRGGALPVGEYF	TGTGCCAGCAGCTTGCTGAGAGGGGGCGCGCTCCCGGTGGGGGAGTACTTC
TRBD2	TRBV10-2	NA	TRBJ2-3	CASRDPSGGEIDTQYF	TGCGCCAGCAGAGACCCTAGCGGGGGGGAGATAGATACGCAGTATTTT
NA	TRBV7-8	NA	TRBJ1-5	CASSLGASGQPQHF	TGTGCCAGCAGCTTAGGGGCGAGCGGACAGCCCCAGCATTTT
TRBD1	TRBV9	NA	TRBJ2-1	CASSVGRDRGTNEQFF	TGTGCCAGCAGCGTAGGGAGGGACAGGGGAACCAATGAGCAGTTCTTC
TRBD1	TRBV10-3	NA	TRBJ1-2	CAISISWDRGF	TGTGCCATCAGTATATCCTGGGACAGGGGATTC
NA	TRBV5-8	NA	TRBJ1-2	CASSLEQGGGYTF	TGTGCCAGCAGCTTGGAACAGGGTGGAGGCTACACCTTC
NA	TRBV10-3	NA	TRBJ1-5	CATQKSGDQPQHF	TGTGCCACGCAAAAATCAGGGGATCAGCCCCAGCATTTT
NA	TRBV2	NA	TRBJ2-1	CASSARRPSQNEQFF	TGTGCCAGCAGCGCCCGGAGACCCTCGCAAAATGAGCAGTTCTTC
TRBD2	TRBV5-1	few	TRBJ2-5	CASSLGEGETQYF	TGCGCCAGCAGCTTGGGGGAGGGAGAGACCCAGTACTTC
NA	TRBV7-2	NA	TRBJ2-5	CASSLAFQETQYF	TGTGCCAGCAGCTTGGCCTTCCAAGAGACCCAGTACTTC
TRBD1	TRBV5-4	NA	TRBJ2-1	CASSPDRGAYNEQFF	TGTGCCAGCAGCCCAGACAGGGGGGCCTACAATGAGCAGTTCTTC
TRBD2	TRBV15	NA	TRBJ2-3	CATSREGLAEYTDTQYF	TGTGCCACCAGCAGAGAGGGACTAGCGGAATACACAGATACGCAGTATTTT